This T cell receptor (beta chain) emerged from a study of blood T cell repertoires in COVID-19. Per the study methods: By means of reference gene primer amplification, nucleated cell counts were estimated. Using immunoSEQ multiplex PCR, the repertoire was profiled, and TCRdb retains in-frame clones only, with some absent. V and J calls and clone size come straight from that table; D and trimming were deduced from the DNA. The repertoire has about 300,000 clones, just under 90% of them found once; the top ten carry 2.5% to 3.5%. In germline, CDR1 is LNHDA, CDR2 SQIVND (reference sequence). This CDR3 is built from 14 residues. V shed 8 bases and J shed 1 base, with 14 bases lying between them. The participants were between roughly 18 and 89 years old and came from about two dozen US areas. Each participant's cohort was designated according to participant-reported clinical history.

The receptor's source is a woman between 45 and 60 years old who had been exposed to COVID-19. The chain has TRBV19 and TRBJ1-2, with D maybe TRBD1 (6 bases). Sequencing was performed on PBMCs or T cells enriched from blood (not recorded which). The chain's CDR3 is CASHKTGFNYGYTF. CDR3 coding DNA: TGTGCCAGTCACAAGACAGGATTTAACTATGGCTACACCTTC. The full variable domain, completed using reference TRBV19 and TRBJ1-2, is DGGITQSPKYLFRKEGQNVTLSCEQNLNHDAMYWYRQDPGQGLRLIYYSQIVNDFQKGDIAEGYSVSREKKESFPLTVTSAQKNPTAFYLCASHKTGFNYGYTFGSGTRLTVV.